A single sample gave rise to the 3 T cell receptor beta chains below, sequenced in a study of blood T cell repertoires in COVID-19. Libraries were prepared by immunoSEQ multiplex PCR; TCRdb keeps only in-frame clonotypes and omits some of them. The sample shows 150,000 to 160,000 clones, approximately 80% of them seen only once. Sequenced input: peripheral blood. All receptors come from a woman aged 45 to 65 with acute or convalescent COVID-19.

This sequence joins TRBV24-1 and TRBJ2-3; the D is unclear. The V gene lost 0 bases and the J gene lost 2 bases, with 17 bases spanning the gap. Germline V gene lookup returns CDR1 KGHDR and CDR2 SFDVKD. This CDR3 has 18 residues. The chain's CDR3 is CATSDLSRLSENTDTQYF. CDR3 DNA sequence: TGTGCCACCAGTGATTTGTCTCGCCTATCCGAAAACACAGATACGCAGTATTTT.

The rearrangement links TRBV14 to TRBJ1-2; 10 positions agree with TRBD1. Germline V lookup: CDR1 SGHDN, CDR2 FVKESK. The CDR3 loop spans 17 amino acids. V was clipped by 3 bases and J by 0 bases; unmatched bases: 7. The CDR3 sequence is CASSHRTGGNSNYGYTF. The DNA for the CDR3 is TGTGCCAGCAGCCACAGGACAGGGGGGAATTCTAACTATGGCTACACCTTC.

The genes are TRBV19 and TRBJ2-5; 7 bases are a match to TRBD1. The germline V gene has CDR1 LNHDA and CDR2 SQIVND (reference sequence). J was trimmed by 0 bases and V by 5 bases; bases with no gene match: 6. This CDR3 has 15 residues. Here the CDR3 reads CASSLTGANQETQYF. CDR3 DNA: TGTGCCAGTAGTCTTACAGGGGCGAACCAAGAGACCCAGTACTTC.